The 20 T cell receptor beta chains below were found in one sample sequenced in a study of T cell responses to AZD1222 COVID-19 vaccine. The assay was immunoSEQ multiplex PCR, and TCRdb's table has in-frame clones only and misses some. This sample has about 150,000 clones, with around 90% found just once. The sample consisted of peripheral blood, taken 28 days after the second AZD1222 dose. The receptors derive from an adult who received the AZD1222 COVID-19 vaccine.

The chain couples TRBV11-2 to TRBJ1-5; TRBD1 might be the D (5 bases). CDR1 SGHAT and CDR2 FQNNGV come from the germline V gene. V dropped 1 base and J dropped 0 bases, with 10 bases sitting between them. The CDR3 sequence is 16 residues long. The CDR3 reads CASSLGQQYSNQPQHF. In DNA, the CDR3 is TGTGCCAGCAGCTTAGGACAGCAGTATAGCAATCAGCCCCAGCATTTT. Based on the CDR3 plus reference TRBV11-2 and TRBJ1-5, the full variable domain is EAGVAQSPRYKIIEKRQSVAFWCNPISGHATLYWYQQILGQGPKLLIQFQNNGVVDDSQLPKDRFSAERLKGVDSTLKIQPAKLEDSAVYLCASSLGQQYSNQPQHFGDGTRLSIL.

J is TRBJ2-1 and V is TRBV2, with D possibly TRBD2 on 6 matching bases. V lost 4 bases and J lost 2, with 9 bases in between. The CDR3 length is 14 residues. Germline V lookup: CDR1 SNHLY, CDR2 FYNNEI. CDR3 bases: TGTGCCAGCAGTGGTCGGGGGACCTACAATGAGCAGTTCTTC. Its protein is CASSGRGTYNEQFF.

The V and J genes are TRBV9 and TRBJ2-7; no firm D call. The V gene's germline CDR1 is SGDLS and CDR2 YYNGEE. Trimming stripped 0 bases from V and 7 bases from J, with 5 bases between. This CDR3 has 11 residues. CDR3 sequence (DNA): TGTGCCAGCAGCGTAGGCCGTGAGCAGTACTTC. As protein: CASSVGREQYF.

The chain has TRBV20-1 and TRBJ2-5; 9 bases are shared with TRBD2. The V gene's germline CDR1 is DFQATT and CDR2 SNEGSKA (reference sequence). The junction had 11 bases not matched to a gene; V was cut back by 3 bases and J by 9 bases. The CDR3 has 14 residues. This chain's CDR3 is CSASLLAGTGAQYF. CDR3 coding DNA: TGCAGTGCTAGTTTGCTAGCGGGGACGGGGGCCCAGTACTTC.

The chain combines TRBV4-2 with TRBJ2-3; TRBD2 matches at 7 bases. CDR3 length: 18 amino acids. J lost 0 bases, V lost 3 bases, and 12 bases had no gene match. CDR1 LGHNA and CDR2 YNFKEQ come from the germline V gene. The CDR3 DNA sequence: TGTGCCAGCAGCCAGGCCCGCGCTAGCGGACTTAGCACAGATACGCAGTATTTT. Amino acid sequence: CASSQARASGLSTDTQYF.

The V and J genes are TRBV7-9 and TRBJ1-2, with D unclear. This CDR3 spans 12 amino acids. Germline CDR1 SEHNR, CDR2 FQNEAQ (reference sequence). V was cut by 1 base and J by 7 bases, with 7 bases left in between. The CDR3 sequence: CASSLDRGGYTF. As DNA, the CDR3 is TGTGCCAGCAGCTTAGATCGTGGTGGCTACACCTTC.

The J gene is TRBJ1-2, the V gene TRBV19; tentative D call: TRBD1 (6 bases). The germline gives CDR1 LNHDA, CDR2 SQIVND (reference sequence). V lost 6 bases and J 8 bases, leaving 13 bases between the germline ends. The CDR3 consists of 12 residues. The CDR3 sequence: CASSLQGWGYTF. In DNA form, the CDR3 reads TGTGCCAGTAGCCTACAGGGTTGGGGCTACACCTTC.

CDR3 DNA: TGTGCCAGCACCTTCACCCCCCGAGGCGAGCAGTACTTC. This gives the protein CASTFTPRGEQYF. This rearrangement joins TRBV27 to TRBJ2-7; no firm D call. This CDR3 is 13 amino acids long. Germline-derived CDR1 and CDR2 are MNHEY and SMNVEV (reference sequence). V dropped 7 bases and J dropped 6 bases, with 16 bases sitting between them.

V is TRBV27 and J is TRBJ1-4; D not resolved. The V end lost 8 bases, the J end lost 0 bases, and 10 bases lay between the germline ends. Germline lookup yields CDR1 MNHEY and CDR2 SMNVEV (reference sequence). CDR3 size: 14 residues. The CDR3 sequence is CASGRIATNEKLFF. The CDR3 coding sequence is TGTGCCAGCGGGCGGATTGCAACTAATGAAAAACTGTTTTTT.

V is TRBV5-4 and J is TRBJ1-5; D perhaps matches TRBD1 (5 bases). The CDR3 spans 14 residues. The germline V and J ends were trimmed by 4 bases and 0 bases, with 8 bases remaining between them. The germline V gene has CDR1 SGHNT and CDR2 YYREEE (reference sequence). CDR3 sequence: CASSHGGSNQPQHF. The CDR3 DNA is TGTGCCAGCAGCCATGGGGGTAGCAATCAGCCCCAGCATTTT.

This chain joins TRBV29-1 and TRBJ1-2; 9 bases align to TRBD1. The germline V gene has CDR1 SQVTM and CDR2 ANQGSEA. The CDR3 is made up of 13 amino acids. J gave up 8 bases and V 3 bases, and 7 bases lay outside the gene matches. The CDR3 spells CSVEWDRARGYTF. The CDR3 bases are TGCAGCGTTGAGTGGGACAGGGCCCGCGGCTACACCTTC.

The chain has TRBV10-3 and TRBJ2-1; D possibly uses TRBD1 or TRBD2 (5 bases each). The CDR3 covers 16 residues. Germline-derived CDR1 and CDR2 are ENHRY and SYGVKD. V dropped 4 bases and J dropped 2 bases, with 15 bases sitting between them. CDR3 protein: CAISGSDLGAYNEQFF. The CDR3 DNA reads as TGTGCCATCAGTGGGTCGGACTTGGGGGCCTACAATGAGCAGTTCTTC.

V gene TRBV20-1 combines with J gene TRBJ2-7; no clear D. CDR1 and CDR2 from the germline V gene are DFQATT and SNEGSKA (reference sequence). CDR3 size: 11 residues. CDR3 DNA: TGCGGTCTAGTTTTCGAGTACGAGCAGTACTTC. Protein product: CGLVFEYEQYF.

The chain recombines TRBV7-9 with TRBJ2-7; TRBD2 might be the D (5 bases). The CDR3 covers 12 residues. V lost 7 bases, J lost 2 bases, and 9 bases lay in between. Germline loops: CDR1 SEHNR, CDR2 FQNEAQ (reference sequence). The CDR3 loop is CASTRGAYEQYF. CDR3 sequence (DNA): TGTGCCAGCACCCGGGGAGCCTACGAGCAGTACTTC.

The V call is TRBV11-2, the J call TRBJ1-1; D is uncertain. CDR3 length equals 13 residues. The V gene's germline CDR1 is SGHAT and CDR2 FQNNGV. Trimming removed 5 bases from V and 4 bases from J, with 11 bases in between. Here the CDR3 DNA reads TGTGCCAGCAGCCACAATCCTGGCACTGAAGCTTTCTTT. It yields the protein CASSHNPGTEAFF. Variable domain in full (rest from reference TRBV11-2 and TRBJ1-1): EAGVAQSPRYKIIEKRQSVAFWCNPISGHATLYWYQQILGQGPKLLIQFQNNGVVDDSQLPKDRFSAERLKGVDSTLKIQPAKLEDSAVYLCASSHNPGTEAFFGQGTRLTVV.

The CDR3 nucleotides read TGTGCCATCAGTGAGGGCACTTCCTACGAGCAGTACTTC. Translated: CAISEGTSYEQYF. The chain links TRBV10-3 to TRBJ2-7; D gene unclear. Trimming left V 2 bases short and J 1 base short, with 6 bases between. The CDR3 totals 13 residues. Germline assignment: CDR1 ENHRY and CDR2 SYGVKD.

CDR3 protein: CASSLGTRYGYTF. The CDR3, as DNA: TGTGCCAGCAGCTTAGGGACCCGCTATGGCTACACCTTC. The rearrangement joins TRBV7-9 to TRBJ1-2; unclear D gene. V lost 1 base and J lost 4, with 7 bases in between. This CDR3 region has 13 residues. Looked up from germline, CDR1 is SEHNR and CDR2 is FQNEAQ (reference sequence).

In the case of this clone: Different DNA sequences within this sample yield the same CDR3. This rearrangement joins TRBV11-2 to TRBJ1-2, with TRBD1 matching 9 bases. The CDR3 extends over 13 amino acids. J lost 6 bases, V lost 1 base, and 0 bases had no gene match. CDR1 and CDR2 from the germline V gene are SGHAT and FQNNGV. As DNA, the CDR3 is TGTGCCAGCAGCTTAGGGACAGGGGATGGCTACACCTTC. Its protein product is CASSLGTGDGYTF.

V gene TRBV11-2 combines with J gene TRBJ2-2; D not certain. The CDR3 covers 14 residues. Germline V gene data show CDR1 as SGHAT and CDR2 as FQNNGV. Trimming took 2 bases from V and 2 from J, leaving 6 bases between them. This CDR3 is CASSLNINTGELFF. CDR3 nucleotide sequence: TGTGCCAGCAGCTTAAACATCAACACCGGGGAGCTGTTTTTT.

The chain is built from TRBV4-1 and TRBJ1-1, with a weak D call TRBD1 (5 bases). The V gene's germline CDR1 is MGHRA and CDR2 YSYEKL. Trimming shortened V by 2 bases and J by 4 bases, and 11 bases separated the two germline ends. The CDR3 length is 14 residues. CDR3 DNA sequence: TGCGCCAGCAGCCAACAGGGACCGCTCACTGAAGCTTTCTTT. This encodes CASSQQGPLTEAFF.